This TCR beta chain appears in the sequencing data of a study of neurological immune-mediated disorders. Study background: In a group of around 35 multiple sclerosis patients, approximately 30 had the relapsing-remitting type and 3 had the secondary progressive type. Whole-study results and caveats: One cluster of related CDR3 sequences contained, by phylogenetic grouping, the repertoires of 18 of 34 multiple sclerosis patients and formed a possible signature. Expanded clones shared no identical CDR3 amino acid sequences across subjects, which suggested private TCR-beta repertoires in all groups.

Per germline, CDR1 SGHTA and CDR2 FQGNSA. V was clipped by 0 bases and J by 10 bases; unmatched bases: 7. CDR3 length: 16 residues. This clonotype was observed at least ten times. Antigen specificity is unknown. Sequencing of 15-18 subjects in each run yielded over 160 million TCR-beta sequences. One entry per CDR3 protein results from TCRdb running MiXCR on the 5' RACE reads. This sample has tens of thousands of distinct CDR3 sequences; under 5% occur once, and the top ten carry around 3.4%. The chain carries TRBV7-2 and TRBJ2-3; 13 bases are a match to TRBD2. The receptor was isolated from a woman in her forties or fifties with multiple sclerosis. The specimen was PBMCs. The CDR3 here is CASSLAPLAGGPAQYF. The CDR3 DNA reads TGTGCCAGCAGCTTAGCTCCACTAGCGGGGGGGCCCGCGCAGTATTTT. The full variable domain, its missing parts supplied by reference TRBV7-2 and TRBJ2-3, is GAGVSQSPSNKVTEKGKDVELRCDPISGHTALYWYRQSLGQGLEFLIYFQGNSAPDKSGLPSDRFSAERTGGSVSTLTIQRTQQEDSAVYLCASSLAPLAGGPAQYFGPGTRLTVL.